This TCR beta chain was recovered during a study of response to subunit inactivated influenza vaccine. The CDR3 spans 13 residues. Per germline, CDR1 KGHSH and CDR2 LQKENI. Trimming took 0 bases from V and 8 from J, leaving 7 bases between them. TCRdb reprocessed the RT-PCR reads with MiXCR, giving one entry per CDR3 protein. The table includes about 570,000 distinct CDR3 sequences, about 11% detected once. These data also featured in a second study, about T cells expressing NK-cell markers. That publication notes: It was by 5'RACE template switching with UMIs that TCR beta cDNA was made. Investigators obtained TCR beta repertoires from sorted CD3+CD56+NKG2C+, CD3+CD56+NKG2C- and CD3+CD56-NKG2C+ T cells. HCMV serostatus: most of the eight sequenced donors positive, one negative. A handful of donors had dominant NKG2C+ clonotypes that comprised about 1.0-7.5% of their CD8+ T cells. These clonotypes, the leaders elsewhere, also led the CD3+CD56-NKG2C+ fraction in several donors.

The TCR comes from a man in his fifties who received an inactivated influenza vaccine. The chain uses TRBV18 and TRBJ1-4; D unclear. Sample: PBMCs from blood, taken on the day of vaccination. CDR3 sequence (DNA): TGTGCCAGCTCACCACCCTCTGAAGAAAAACTGTTTTTT. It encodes CASSPPSEEKLFF. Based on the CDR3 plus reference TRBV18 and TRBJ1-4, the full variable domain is NAGVMQNPRHLVRRRGQEARLRCSPMKGHSHVYWYRQLPEEGLKFMVYLQKENIIDESGMPKERFSAEFPKEGPSILRIQQVVRGDSAAYFCASSPPSEEKLFFGSGTQLSVL.